This TCR beta chain emerged from a study of cytomegalovirus exposure and HLA in healthy donors. V shed 9 bases and J shed 3 bases, with 14 bases lying between them. The CDR3 is 14 residues long. From germline, CDR1 is KGHSH and CDR2 LQKENI. The primer mix had 60 Vbeta and 13 Jbeta primers. Data came from immunoSEQ multiplex PCR; TCRdb stores just in-frame clones and leaves some out. The sample has 140,000 to 150,000 clones. The gene calls are TRBV18 and TRBJ2-2; maybe TRBD2 (6 bases). This TCR was recovered from a male donor in good health and CMV-seronegative. The sequencing sample was made of PBMCs. The CDR3 is CASRDSRDTGELFF. The CDR3, as DNA: TGTGCCAGTCGGGACTCCCGGGACACCGGGGAGCTGTTTTTT.